These T cell receptor beta chains were read from a single sample in a study of control samples from healthy donors and cancer patients. Clones were read by immunoSEQ multiplex PCR, and TCRdb kept only the in-frame ones, dropping some. The table records about 130,000 clones, 80% to 95% of them present only once. Sequenced input: blood. All receptors come from a man in his forties in good health. Both conserved end residues are part of each CDR3. The D gene is left open where the match is weak. Not all rows give a size; the values are once, few, many and, for expanded clones, a class.

16	-	-	TRBV5-1	TRBJ1-4	CASSDRVSPGYEKLFF	TGCGCCAGCAGCGACCGGGTCTCCCCGGGGTACGAAAAACTGTTTTTT
14	-	TRBD1	TRBV18	TRBJ2-3	CASSPMGQGDTQYF	TGTGCCAGCTCACCGATGGGACAGGGAGATACGCAGTATTTT
16	-	TRBD2	TRBV11-2	TRBJ2-3	CASSLVLAGNTDTQYF	TGTGCCAGCAGCTTAGTCCTAGCGGGGAACACAGATACGCAGTATTTT
14	-	TRBD2	TRBV6-5	TRBJ2-4	CASNIAGGKNIQYF	TGTGCCAGCAATATAGCGGGGGGGAAAAACATTCAGTACTTC
19	-	TRBD2	TRBV5-1	TRBJ2-1	CASSYGLAGGPSSYNEQFF	TGCGCCAGCAGCTACGGACTAGCGGGGGGTCCCAGCTCCTACAATGAGCAGTTCTTC
14	-	-	TRBV5-1	TRBJ2-3	CASSLGQDTDTQYF	TGCGCCAGCAGCTTGGGACAGGACACAGATACGCAGTATTTT
16	once	TRBD2	TRBV3-1/TRBV3-2	TRBJ2-7	CASSPSSGADSYEQCF	TGTGCCAGCAGCCCCTCTAGCGGGGCCGACTCCTACGAGCAGTGCTTC
16	-	-	TRBV5-5	TRBJ2-2	CASSLFGGSVPGELFF	TGTGCCAGCAGCTTGTTCGGGGGAAGCGTCCCCGGGGAGCTGTTTTTT
15	few	TRBD2	TRBV28	TRBJ2-7	CASTIAGGYPYEQYF	TGTGCCAGCACGATAGCGGGGGGCTACCCCTACGAGCAGTACTTC
14	-	-	TRBV3-1/TRBV3-2	TRBJ2-7	CASSYSGSSYEQYF	TGTGCCAGCAGCTATAGCGGCAGCTCCTACGAGCAGTACTTC